Listed below are T cell receptor beta chains from one sample, sequenced in a study of blood T cell repertoires in COVID-19. Libraries were prepared by immunoSEQ multiplex PCR; TCRdb keeps only in-frame clonotypes and omits some of them. The data show 75,000 to 95,000 clones, approximately 90% seen once. Sequenced sample: peripheral blood. The origin of the receptors is a human donor in a cohort sampled during active COVID-19. CDR3s include the opening cysteine and the closing phenylalanine or tryptophan. Fields, in order: CDR3 DNA, CDR3 protein, D gene, V gene, clone size, J gene. D genes are given only for firm matches. Size is stated for part of the rows, as once, few or many counts, or as a class when the clone is expanded.

TGCAGCTCGGCCGGGACAGGGGGCGCGTTAACTGAAGCTTTCTTT | CSSAGTGGALTEAFF | TRBD1 | TRBV29-1 | few | TRBJ1-1
TGTGCCAGCAGAACCCCTCAGGGGATTGAAGCTTTCTTT | CASRTPQGIEAFF | . | TRBV12-3/TRBV12-4 | . | TRBJ1-1
TGTGCCAGCAGCGTTAGCGGGGGGGCTGGATATACGCAGTATTTT | CASSVSGGAGYTQYF | TRBD2 | TRBV5-4 | . | TRBJ2-3
TGTGCCAGCTCACCATCGGGGACACTCTCCTCCTACGAGCAGTACTTC | CASSPSGTLSSYEQYF | . | TRBV18 | . | TRBJ2-7
TGTGCCAGCACCCTAACCTACGGGCGGGGCCCAGATACGCAGTATTTT | CASTLTYGRGPDTQYF | . | TRBV7-8 | . | TRBJ2-3
TGTGCCAGCAGCCGCTGGGGGGGGACACTGACCACCGGGGAGCTGTTTTTT | CASSRWGGTLTTGELFF | . | TRBV14 | . | TRBJ2-2
TGTGCCACCGGGTGGAGCTCCTACAATGAGCAGTTCTTC | CATGWSSYNEQFF | . | TRBV19 | . | TRBJ2-1
TGTGCCAGTAAATCCTCGGGAGGGAGCTCCTACGAGCAGTACTTC | CASKSSGGSSYEQYF | TRBD2 | TRBV19 | . | TRBJ2-7
TGTGCCAGCAGTTACGTAGGACAGGGCTACGAGCAGTACTTC | CASSYVGQGYEQYF | TRBD1 | TRBV6-2/TRBV6-3 | once | TRBJ2-7
TGCGCCAGCAGCCCGGGACAGTACAATGAGCAGTTCTTC | CASSPGQYNEQFF | TRBD1 | TRBV5-1 | . | TRBJ2-1
TGTGCCAGTACCCCTAGGCTAGCGGGGGGCGGGACCCAGTACTTC | CASTPRLAGGGTQYF | TRBD2 | TRBV19 | . | TRBJ2-5
TGTGCCAGCAAAACCGCAGGGGGAAAGCAGTACTTC | CASKTAGGKQYF | TRBD1 | TRBV27 | . | TRBJ2-7
TGTGCCAGCGGTCCGGGGTACGATAATTCACCCCTCCACTTT | CASGPGYDNSPLHF | . | TRBV9 | . | TRBJ1-6
TGTGCCAGCAGCTTCAGCTCCTATAATTCACCCCTCCACTTT | CASSFSSYNSPLHF | . | TRBV5-5 | . | TRBJ1-6
TGTGCCAGCAGTTACCCCCTCACAGATACGCAGTATTTT | CASSYPLTDTQYF | . | TRBV6-2/TRBV6-3 | . | TRBJ2-3
TGCGCCAGCAGCCCAACACTAGCGGGGATCTACAATGAGCAGTTCTTC | CASSPTLAGIYNEQFF | TRBD2 | TRBV4-1 | once | TRBJ2-1
TGCGCCAGCAGCCAAGACGAGAGCTCCTATAATTCACCCCTCCACTTT | CASSQDESSYNSPLHF | . | TRBV4-1 | . | TRBJ1-6
TGTGCCAGCAGCTTTAGCGGGGCGAACACCGGGGAGCTGTTTTTT | CASSFSGANTGELFF | TRBD2 | TRBV5-4 | . | TRBJ2-2
TGCAGCGTTATGTTCTGGTCGGGAGGCCGACTAGCGGGAGGACGAGCAGATACGCAGTATTTT | CSVMFWSGGRLAGGRADTQYF | TRBD2 | TRBV29-1 | . | TRBJ2-3
TGTGCCAGTAGTATAGCTCACAGACGCAATCAGCCCCAGCATTTT | CASSIAHRRNQPQHF | . | TRBV19 | . | TRBJ1-5
TGTGCCAGCAGCGCTGCAGGGTTCGGCTACACCTTC | CASSAAGFGYTF | . | TRBV7-9 | . | TRBJ1-2
TGTGCCAGTAGTATGGGACAGGGTAGGGTAAACTATGGCTACACCTTC | CASSMGQGRVNYGYTF | TRBD1 | TRBV19 | . | TRBJ1-2
TGTGCCAGCAGTCGACGGACAGGGGGAGGCTACACCTTC | CASSRRTGGGYTF | TRBD1 | TRBV12-3/TRBV12-4 | . | TRBJ1-2
TGCGCCAGCAGCTTGGGGACTAGCGGGACCCCCGGGGAGCAGTATTTT | CASSLGTSGTPGEQYF | TRBD2 | TRBV5-1 | . | TRBJ2-3
TGTGCCAGCAGTGACGCAGGGGGCAGATACAATGAGCAGTTCTTC | CASSDAGGRYNEQFF | TRBD1 | TRBV6-4 | . | TRBJ2-1
TGTGCCAGCTCACCTTTGGCACCTTCGAACACTGAAGCTTTCTTT | CASSPLAPSNTEAFF | . | TRBV18 | . | TRBJ1-1
TGTGCCAGCAGCTGGGACAGTAACTATGGCTACACCTTC | CASSWDSNYGYTF | TRBD1 | TRBV7-8 | . | TRBJ1-2
TGTGCCAGCAGCCAGGCGCCGGGGGGTTGGAACTACGAGCAGTACTTC | CASSQAPGGWNYEQYF | TRBD2 | TRBV27 | . | TRBJ2-7
TGTGCCAGCAGCAAAGCCGGAACAGGGGGCGCGACCTATGGCTACACCTTC | CASSKAGTGGATYGYTF | . | TRBV21-1 | . | TRBJ1-2
TGTGCCAGCAGTAAGACCGGGACAGTCTATGGCTACACCTTC | CASSKTGTVYGYTF | TRBD1 | TRBV25-1 | . | TRBJ1-2
TGTGCCAGCAACAAACTTAGGAGCCCAGAGACCCAGTACTTC | CASNKLRSPETQYF | . | TRBV2 | . | TRBJ2-5
TGCGCCAGCAGCTTGGGGGGCCGGGAGACCCAGTACTTC | CASSLGGRETQYF | . | TRBV5-1 | once | TRBJ2-5
TGCGCCAGCAGCTCTGGACAGGGGGCGAGTACGCAGTATTTT | CASSSGQGASTQYF | TRBD1 | TRBV5-1 | . | TRBJ2-3
TGTGCGACCGGTACGACAGGGGGAAATGAAAAACTGTTTTTT | CATGTTGGNEKLFF | TRBD1 | TRBV10-3 | . | TRBJ1-4
TGTGCCAGCTCACCACGGGTCCGAGGACAGGGGCCTACTAACTATGGCTACACCTTC | CASSPRVRGQGPTNYGYTF | TRBD1 | TRBV18 | . | TRBJ1-2
TGCGCCAGCAGTGTTCGCAGGGGGGATACGCAGTATTTT | CASSVRRGDTQYF | TRBD1 | TRBV5-1 | . | TRBJ2-3
TGCGCCAGCAGCTCGACAGGGTTGGACAATCAGCCCCAGCATTTT | CASSSTGLDNQPQHF | TRBD1 | TRBV5-1 | . | TRBJ1-5
TGTGCCAGCACTTTAGCTGTAGCGAGCACATCTAGCACAGATACGCAGTATTTT | CASTLAVASTSSTDTQYF | . | TRBV2 | . | TRBJ2-3
TGCGCCAGCAGCCAAGATCGGACAGGGGGATCCTACAATGAGCAGTTCTTC | CASSQDRTGGSYNEQFF | TRBD1 | TRBV4-1 | . | TRBJ2-1
TGTGCCAGTAGTATCCCCCCCCAGGGGAGATTAAGGGATGAGCAGTTCTTC | CASSIPPQGRLRDEQFF | . | TRBV19 | . | TRBJ2-1
TGTGCCAGCAGGCCTTGGGGACTAGCGGCAGCTACGCAGTATTTT | CASRPWGLAAATQYF | TRBD2 | TRBV7-2 | . | TRBJ2-3
TGCGCCAGCAGTGAATCGGCTAGGCCCACAGATACGCAGTATTTT | CASSESARPTDTQYF | . | TRBV10-1 | . | TRBJ2-3
TGCGCCAGCAGCCAAGACAGGGGATCAGATACGCAGTATTTT | CASSQDRGSDTQYF | TRBD1 | TRBV5-1 | . | TRBJ2-3
TGTGCCAGCAGCCTGAGCGGGAGGCCGATCGAGCAGTACTTC | CASSLSGRPIEQYF | TRBD2 | TRBV11-2 | . | TRBJ2-7
TGTGCCAGTAGTATTCGACACACAGACAATGAGCAGTTCTTC | CASSIRHTDNEQFF | . | TRBV19 | . | TRBJ2-1
TGTGCCAGCAGCGTAACCCCAGGGACAGTCTATGGGAGCTCTGGAAACACCATATATTTT | CASSVTPGTVYGSSGNTIYF | TRBD1 | TRBV9 | . | TRBJ1-3
TGTGCCAGCAGCGCCCCTGCGCCTGGCTACACCTTC | CASSAPAPGYTF | . | TRBV9 | once | TRBJ1-2
TGTGCCAGCCGCTGGGACAGGGGGTTCACTGAAGCTTTCTTT | CASRWDRGFTEAFF | TRBD1 | TRBV6-5 | . | TRBJ1-1
TGTGCCGGAGAGGAGACCCAGTACTTC | CAGEETQYF | . | TRBV19 | once | TRBJ2-5
TGTGCCAGCAGTCCTGGGACAGTCATCTATGGCTACACCTTC | CASSPGTVIYGYTF | TRBD1 | TRBV28 | few | TRBJ1-2
TGTGCCAGCAGCTTACTAGGTCAGGGGAAGGCAGATACGCAGTATTTT | CASSLLGQGKADTQYF | . | TRBV11-2 | few | TRBJ2-3
TGTGCCAGCAGCGTCGGGACAGGGGTTAGGGAGACCCAGTACTTC | CASSVGTGVRETQYF | TRBD1 | TRBV2 | . | TRBJ2-5
TGTGCCAGCAGCACCGACAGGGGCCAGGGGGAGACCCAGTACTTC | CASSTDRGQGETQYF | TRBD1 | TRBV7-7 | . | TRBJ2-5
TGCAGCCAGACTAGCGGGAGACTAAGCTCCTACAATGAGCAGTTCTTC | CSQTSGRLSSYNEQFF | TRBD2 | TRBV29-1 | . | TRBJ2-1
TGTGCCAGCAGCCCTAGCGGGAGGGCCGGGGAGCAGTACTTC | CASSPSGRAGEQYF | TRBD2 | TRBV7-9 | . | TRBJ2-7
TGTGCCAGTCTCCGGACTAGCGGGAAATACGAGCAGTACTTC | CASLRTSGKYEQYF | TRBD2 | TRBV6-5 | . | TRBJ2-7
TGTGCCAGCAGCCCCAGGGTTTGGGCCCCCGGGGAGCTGTTTTTT | CASSPRVWAPGELFF | . | TRBV5-6 | . | TRBJ2-2